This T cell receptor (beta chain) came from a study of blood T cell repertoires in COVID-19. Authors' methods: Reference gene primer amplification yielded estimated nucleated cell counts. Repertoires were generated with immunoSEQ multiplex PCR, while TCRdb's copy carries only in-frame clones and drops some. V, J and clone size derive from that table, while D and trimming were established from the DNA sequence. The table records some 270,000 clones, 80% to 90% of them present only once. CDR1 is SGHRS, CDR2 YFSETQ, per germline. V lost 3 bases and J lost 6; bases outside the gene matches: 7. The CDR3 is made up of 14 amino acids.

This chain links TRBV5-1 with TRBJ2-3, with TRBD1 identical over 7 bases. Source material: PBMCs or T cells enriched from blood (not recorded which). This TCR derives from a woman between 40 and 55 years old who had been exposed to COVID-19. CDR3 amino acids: CASSSETGLDTQYF. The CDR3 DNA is TGCGCCAGCAGCTCGGAGACAGGGCTGGATACGCAGTATTTT.